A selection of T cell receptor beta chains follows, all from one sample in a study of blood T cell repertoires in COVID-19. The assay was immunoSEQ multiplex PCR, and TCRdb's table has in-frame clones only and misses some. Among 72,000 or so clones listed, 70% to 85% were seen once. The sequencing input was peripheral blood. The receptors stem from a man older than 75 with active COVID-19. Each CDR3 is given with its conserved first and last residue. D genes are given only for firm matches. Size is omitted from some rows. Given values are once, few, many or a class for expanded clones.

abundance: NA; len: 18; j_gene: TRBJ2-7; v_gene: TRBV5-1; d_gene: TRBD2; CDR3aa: CASSLGPGLPTSGNEQYF; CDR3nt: TGCGCCAGCAGCTTGGGTCCAGGGTTACCTACTAGCGGGAACGAGCAGTACTTC
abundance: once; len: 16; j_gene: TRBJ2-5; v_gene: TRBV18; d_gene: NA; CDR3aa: CASSPSPAGAGETQYF; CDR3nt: TGTGCCAGCTCACCATCTCCGGCAGGTGCAGGAGAGACCCAGTACTTC
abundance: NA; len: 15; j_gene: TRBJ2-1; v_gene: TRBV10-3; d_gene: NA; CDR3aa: CAISAGSLRGNEQFF; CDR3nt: TGTGCCATCAGTGCTGGTTCACTCCGCGGCAATGAGCAGTTCTTC
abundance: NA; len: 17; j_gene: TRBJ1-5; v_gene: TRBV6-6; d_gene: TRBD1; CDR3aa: CASSQDRIPAASQPQHF; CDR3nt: TGTGCCAGCAGTCAGGACAGGATACCCGCCGCAAGTCAGCCCCAGCATTTT
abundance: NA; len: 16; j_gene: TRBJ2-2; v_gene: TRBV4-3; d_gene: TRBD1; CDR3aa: CASSQVPGQGSGELFF; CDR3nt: TGCGCCAGCAGCCAGGTACCCGGACAGGGGTCCGGGGAGCTGTTTTTT
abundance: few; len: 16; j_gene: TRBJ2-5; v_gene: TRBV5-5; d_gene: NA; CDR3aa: CASSLAKWQDQETQYF; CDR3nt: TGTGCCAGCAGCTTGGCCAAATGGCAGGACCAAGAGACCCAGTACTTC
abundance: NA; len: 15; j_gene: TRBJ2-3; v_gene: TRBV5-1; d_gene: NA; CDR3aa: CASSTELATRDTQYF; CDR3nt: TGCGCCAGCAGCACTGAACTAGCTACGAGAGATACGCAGTATTTT
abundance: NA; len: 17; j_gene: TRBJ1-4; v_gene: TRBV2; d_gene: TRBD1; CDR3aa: CASRPGTGGAWSEKLFF; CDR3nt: TGTGCCAGCAGACCCGGGACAGGGGGTGCGTGGTCTGAAAAACTGTTTTTT
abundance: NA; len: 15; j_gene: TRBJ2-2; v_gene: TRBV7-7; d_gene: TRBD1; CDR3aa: CASSPQGQGTGELFF; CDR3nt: TGTGCTAGCAGCCCTCAGGGACAGGGGACCGGGGAGCTGTTTTTT
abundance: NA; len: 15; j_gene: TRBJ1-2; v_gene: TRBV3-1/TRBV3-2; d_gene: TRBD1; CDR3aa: CASSPGQGAFYGYTF; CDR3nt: TGTGCCAGCAGCCCGGGACAGGGGGCATTCTATGGCTACACCTTC
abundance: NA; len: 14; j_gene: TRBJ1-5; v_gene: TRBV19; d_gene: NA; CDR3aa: CASSTTGNNQPQHF; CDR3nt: TGTGCCAGTAGTACGACGGGAAATAATCAGCCCCAGCATTTT
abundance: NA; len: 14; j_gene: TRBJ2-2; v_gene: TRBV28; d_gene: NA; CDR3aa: CASSFPRGVGELFF; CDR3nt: TGTGCCAGCAGTTTCCCCAGGGGAGTCGGGGAGCTGTTTTTT
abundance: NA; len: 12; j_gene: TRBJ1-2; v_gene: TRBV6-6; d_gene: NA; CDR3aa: CASRQQGEDVTF; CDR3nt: TGTGCCAGCAGGCAACAGGGTGAAGATGTAACCTTC
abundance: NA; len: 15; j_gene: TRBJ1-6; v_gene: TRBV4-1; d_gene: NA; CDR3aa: CASSQDRGGNSPLHF; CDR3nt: TGCGCCAGCAGCCAAGACCGGGGAGGGAATTCACCCCTCCACTTT
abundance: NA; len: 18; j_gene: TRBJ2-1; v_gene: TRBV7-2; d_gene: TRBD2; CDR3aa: CASSLALAGGASYNEQFF; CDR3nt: TGTGCCAGCAGCTTAGCTCTAGCGGGAGGAGCGTCCTACAATGAGCAGTTCTTC
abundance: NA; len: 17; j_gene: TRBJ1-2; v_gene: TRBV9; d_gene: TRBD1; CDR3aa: CASSVALGTGGNYGYTF; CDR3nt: TGTGCCAGCAGCGTAGCTCTAGGGACAGGGGGCAACTATGGCTACACCTTC
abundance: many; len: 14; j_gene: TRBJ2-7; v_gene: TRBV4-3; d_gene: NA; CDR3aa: CASSRDRNSYEQYF; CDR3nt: TGCGCCAGCAGCCGCGACAGGAACTCCTACGAGCAGTACTTC
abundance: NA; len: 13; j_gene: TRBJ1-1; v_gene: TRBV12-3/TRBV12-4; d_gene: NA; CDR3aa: CASSFSPNTEAFF; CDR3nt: TGTGCCAGCAGTTTCTCTCCGAACACTGAAGCTTTCTTT
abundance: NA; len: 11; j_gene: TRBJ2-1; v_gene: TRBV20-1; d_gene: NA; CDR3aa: CSAPRRNEQFF; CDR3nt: TGCAGTGCACCCCGTCGGAATGAGCAGTTCTTC
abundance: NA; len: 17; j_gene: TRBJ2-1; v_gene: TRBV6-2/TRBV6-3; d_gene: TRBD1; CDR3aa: CASSYTRRDRAYNEQFF; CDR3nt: TGTGCCAGCAGTTACACCCGCCGGGACAGGGCTTACAATGAGCAGTTCTTC
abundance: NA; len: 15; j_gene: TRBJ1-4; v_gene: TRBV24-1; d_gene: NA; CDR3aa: CATSDSSTGNEKLFF; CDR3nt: TGTGCCACCAGTGACTCCTCCACGGGTAATGAAAAACTGTTTTTT
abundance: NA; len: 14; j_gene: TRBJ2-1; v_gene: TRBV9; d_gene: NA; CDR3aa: CASSGSLSYNEQFF; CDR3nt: TGTGCCAGCAGCGGGAGTCTCTCCTACAATGAGCAGTTCTTC